The present T cell receptor (beta chain) was sequenced within a study of tumor T cells in aggressive B-cell lymphoma. V shed 0 bases and J 4 bases; nucleotides not matched to a gene: 3. There are 16 residues in the CDR3. CDR1 and CDR2 (germline): MNHGY, SAAAGT. Using immunoSEQ multiplex PCR, the repertoire was profiled, and TCRdb retains in-frame clones only, with some absent. The table includes thousands of clones, 82% detected once. The sequence was obtained from an adult with diffuse large B cell lymphoma. The chain recombines TRBV6-8 with TRBJ2-2, with TRBD2 matching over 9 bases. Input material: tumor tissue. CDR3 loop: CASSYSGGRATGELFF. Here the CDR3 DNA reads TGTGCCAGCAGTTACTCCGGCGGGAGGGCCACCGGGGAGCTGTTTTTT.